The 15 T cell receptor beta chains below all came from one sample that was sequenced in a study of cytomegalovirus exposure and HLA in healthy donors. Use of 60 Vbeta and 13 Jbeta primers characterized the PCR. Clones were read by immunoSEQ multiplex PCR, and TCRdb kept only the in-frame ones, dropping some. The sample shows over 100,000 clones, approximately 70% of them seen only once. Sequencing was carried out using PBMCs. These receptors came from a woman aged 25-40 years in good health and CMV-seronegative.

In this sample, this clone turned up a few times. The chain carries TRBV27 and TRBJ1-1, with TRBD1 identical over 8 bases. V shed 4 bases, J shed 1 base, and the junction held 5 bases outside the gene matches. Germline CDR1 MNHEY, CDR2 SMNVEV (reference sequence). The CDR3 totals 15 residues. The CDR3 sequence is CASSSRTGRNTEAFF. The CDR3 nucleotides are TGTGCCAGCAGTTCGAGGACAGGGAGGAACACTGAAGCTTTCTTT.

This rearrangement joins TRBV30 to TRBJ1-2, with D possibly being TRBD1 (5 bases). CDR3 length: 14 amino acids. Deletions cut 4 bases from V and 4 bases from J, with 16 bases between. CDR1 GTSNPN and CDR2 SVGIG come from the germline V gene (reference sequence). CDR3 DNA sequence: TGTGCCTGGACTCGGCCCCACAGGACCTATGGCTACACCTTC. Amino acid sequence: CAWTRPHRTYGYTF. The whole variable domain, remainder taken from reference TRBV30 and TRBJ1-2, is SQTIHQWPATLVQPVGSPLSLECTVEGTSNPNLYWYRQAAGRGLQLLFYSVGIGQISSEVPQNLSASRPQDRQFILSSKKLLLSDSGFYLCAWTRPHRTYGYTFGSGTRLTVV.

The CDR3 loop reads CASSLTTGGSYGYTF. CDR3 DNA: TGTGCCAGCAGTTTAACAACAGGGGGCTCCTATGGCTACACCTTC. V gene TRBV27 combines with J gene TRBJ1-2; TRBD1 matches at 9 bases. The V segment lost 2 bases and the J segment 4 bases; nucleotides outside the gene matches: 5. The germline CDR1 and CDR2 sequences are MNHEY and SMNVEV (reference sequence). The CDR3 consists of 15 residues.

The V gene is TRBV27, the J gene TRBJ2-7; no clear D. Per the germline V gene, CDR1 is MNHEY and CDR2 is SMNVEV (reference sequence). This CDR3 has 16 amino acids. V lost 6 bases and J 0 bases, leaving 18 bases between the germline ends. The CDR3 bases are TGTGCCAGCAGAGCCCGTCCTAGAAATAGCTCCTACGAGCAGTACTTC. It translates to CASRARPRNSSYEQYF.

This clone was found a few times. The V call is TRBV5-8, the J call TRBJ1-2, with unresolved D. The V gene lost 3 bases and the J gene lost 4 bases, with 4 bases spanning the gap. The CDR3 is 11 residues long. Looked up from germline, CDR1 is SGHTS and CDR2 is YDEGEE. This CDR3 is CASSYSYGYTF. The CDR3 bases are TGTGCCAGCAGCTACAGCTATGGCTACACCTTC.

This clone was found a few times. DNA of the CDR3: TGTGCCAGCAGTTCTACCCTCGAGGATCAGCCCCAGCATTTT. The encoded protein is CASSSTLEDQPQHF. V gene TRBV7-9 combines with J gene TRBJ1-5, with D uncertain. This CDR3 spans 14 amino acids. In germline, CDR1 is SEHNR, CDR2 FQNEAQ (reference sequence). Trimming pared 6 bases from V and 5 bases from J, leaving 14 bases between.

This chain connects TRBV10-3 to TRBJ1-2, with D possibly TRBD1 on 6 matching bases. Germline values: CDR1 ENHRY, CDR2 SYGVKD. This CDR3 is built from 13 residues. Trimming removed 3 bases at V and 2 bases at J, with 7 bases between. CDR3 amino acids: CAISDQGNYGYTF. The CDR3, as DNA: TGTGCCATCAGTGATCAGGGGAACTATGGCTACACCTTC.

The rearrangement joins TRBV7-2 to TRBJ1-2; unclear D gene. V gave up 7 bases and J gave up 8 bases, with 23 bases separating them. This CDR3 comprises 15 residues. CDR1 is SGHTA, CDR2 FQGNSA, per germline. CDR3 amino acids: CASTHRPGVGAGYTF. Written as DNA, the CDR3 is TGTGCCAGCACCCATCGACCTGGGGTGGGAGCGGGCTACACCTTC.

This clone occurred a few times. The rearrangement links TRBV5-1 to TRBJ1-5, with D tentatively TRBD1 (5 bases). V was trimmed by 0 bases and J by 0 bases, leaving 10 bases between them. CDR1 and CDR2 from the germline V gene are SGHRS and YFSETQ. The CDR3 is 16 amino acids. The CDR3 loop reads CASSLAGDFSNQPQHF. The CDR3 DNA reads as TGCGCCAGCAGCTTGGCCGGGGACTTTAGCAATCAGCCCCAGCATTTT.

The rearrangement links TRBV30 to TRBJ1-2; TRBD1 aligns across 8 bases. CDR1 is GTSNPN and CDR2 is SVGIG in the germline V gene (reference sequence). This CDR3 region has 14 residues. V dropped 0 bases and J dropped 5; count of bases not matched to a gene: 5. CDR3 amino acids: CAWSVQQGGYGYTF. The CDR3 DNA reads TGTGCCTGGAGTGTACAACAGGGGGGTTATGGCTACACCTTC.

The chain carries TRBV6-4 and TRBJ2-6, with D uncertain. Germline values: CDR1 MRHNA, CDR2 SNTAGT. V was pared by 6 bases and J by 0 bases, with 12 bases between. The CDR3 contains 16 residues. Here the CDR3 reads CASRGQNSSGANVLTF. CDR3 bases: TGTGCCAGCAGGGGCCAAAACAGCTCTGGGGCCAACGTCCTGACTTTC.

This clone was seen once. The rearrangement joins TRBV5-6 to TRBJ2-2; tentatively, D is TRBD1 (5 bases). Looked up from germline, CDR1 is SGHDT and CDR2 is YYEEEE. Trimming took 2 bases from V and 0 from J, leaving 11 bases between them. CDR3 length: 16 amino acids. The chain's CDR3 is CASSFQGVANTGELFF. The DNA for the CDR3 is TGTGCCAGCAGCTTCCAGGGCGTAGCGAACACCGGGGAGCTGTTTTTT.

The rearrangement joins TRBV27 to TRBJ1-5; D is possibly TRBD1 (5 bases). From germline, CDR1 is MNHEY and CDR2 SMNVEV (reference sequence). The CDR3 has 15 residues. V lost 5 bases and J lost 2, with 13 bases in between. CDR3 in DNA: TGTGCCAGCAGTCCCGGGACGGGGGGCAATCAGCCCCAGCATTTT. The encoded protein is CASSPGTGGNQPQHF.

The chain is built from TRBV6-5 and TRBJ2-5, with 10 bases aligning to TRBD2. Germline lookup yields CDR1 MNHEY and CDR2 SVGAGI. With 4 bases clipped from V and 11 bases from J, the junction kept 16 bases outside the gene matches. This CDR3 comprises 16 residues. CDR3 in amino acids: CASSSRLAGQSKGQYF. The CDR3 DNA follows: TGTGCCAGCAGTTCCCGACTAGCGGGCCAAAGCAAGGGGCAGTACTTC.

This rearrangement joins TRBV5-1 to TRBJ2-7; the D gene is possibly TRBD1 (6 bases). Trimming stripped 2 bases from V and 0 bases from J, with 12 bases between. The CDR3 is 15 residues long. Looked up from germline, CDR1 is SGHRS and CDR2 is YFSETQ. CDR3 sequence reads: CASSLQTGNSYEQYF. The CDR3 DNA reads as TGCGCCAGCAGCTTACAGACAGGCAACTCCTACGAGCAGTACTTC. The whole variable domain, remainder taken from reference TRBV5-1 and TRBJ2-7, is KAGVTQTPRYLIKTRGQQVTLSCSPISGHRSVSWYQQTPGQGLQFLFEYFSETQRNKGNFPGRFSGRQFSNSRSEMNVSTLELGDSALYLCASSLQTGNSYEQYFGPGTRLTVT.